This TCR beta chain appears in the sequencing data of a study of cytomegalovirus exposure and HLA in healthy donors. The CDR3 has 14 residues. Germline CDR1 and CDR2: SEHNR and FQNEAQ (reference sequence). Unmatched junction bases numbered 5, after V lost 4 bases and J lost 2 bases. Assay used: immunoSEQ multiplex PCR; TCRdb lists only in-frame clones, some missing. The data contain over 250,000 clones, approximately 83% of them singletons. Sequencing used PBMCs. This TCR was sampled from a woman under 30 in good health and CMV-seronegative. V is TRBV7-9 and J is TRBJ2-7, with 7 bases fitting TRBD1. The CDR3 reads CASSSGTVAYEQYF. The CDR3 DNA sequence: TGTGCCAGCAGCTCGGGGACAGTTGCCTACGAGCAGTACTTC.